This TCR beta chain comes out of a study of blood T cell repertoires in COVID-19. Study information: Acute-phase and convalescent COVID-19 samples originated in the United States, Italy and Spain.

The CDR3 covers 13 residues. Trimming removed 2 bases from V and 8 bases from J, with 13 bases in between. CDR1 is SGHRS, CDR2 YFSETQ, per germline. The method was immunoSEQ multiplex PCR; TCRdb's version includes in-frame clones alone and lacks a portion of them. The repertoire holds about 170,000 clones, with around nine tenths as singletons. Sequencing input: peripheral blood. The chain has TRBV5-1 and TRBJ1-2, with D unclear. The TCR was taken from a woman of 80 years or more with COVID-19, enrolled during active disease. DNA of the CDR3: TGCGCCAGCAGCTTTGGGCAGAATAAGGGCTACACCTTC. Protein product: CASSFGQNKGYTF.